Listed below are T cell receptor beta chains from one sample, sequenced in a study of shared clonotypes between healthy human individuals. Data came from immunoSEQ multiplex PCR; TCRdb stores just in-frame clones and leaves some out. The sample contains around 1.4 million clones, approximately 98.5% of which appear only once. Sequences were obtained from naive CD4+ T cells sorted from blood. The source is a man aged 30-40 years in good health. CDR3s include the opening cysteine and the closing phenylalanine or tryptophan. The order of the fields is CDR3 DNA, CDR3 protein, V gene, J gene, clone size, D gene. The D gene is left open where the match is weak. Rows give clone size only sometimes, using once, few, many, or a class for an expanded clone.

TGTGCCAGCAGCCGAATGGGACTAGCGGAAGAGCAGTTCTTC	CASSRMGLAEEQFF	TRBV6-5	TRBJ2-1	-	TRBD2
TGTGCCAGCAGTCCCGGGACCACGAGGTGCTTC	CASSPGTTRCF	TRBV25-1	TRBJ2-7	-	-
TGTGCCAGCAGCTTCAGGACAGGGTTGGCGGGAGACTCCTACGAGCAGTACTTC	CASSFRTGLAGDSYEQYF	TRBV7-9	TRBJ2-7	-	-
TGTGCCAGCAGCCCAGGGGTTACGAACACCGGGGAGCTGTTTTTT	CASSPGVTNTGELFF	TRBV7-9	TRBJ2-2	-	-
TGTGCCAGCAGAACCTCCGGGACAGCCACCTACGAGCAGTACTTC	CASRTSGTATYEQYF	TRBV28	TRBJ2-7	-	TRBD1
TGTGCCAGCAGCTTATACCCCGTAGGGCGGACAGGGATCCACGAGCAGTACTTC	CASSLYPVGRTGIHEQYF	TRBV7-2	TRBJ2-7	-	TRBD1
TGTGCCAGCAGCCCCCGGGCCCTCAATGAGCAGTTCTTC	CASSPRALNEQFF	TRBV9	TRBJ2-1	-	-
TGTGCCAGTACCCCTCGGGACAGGGACTCTGATGAGCAGTTCTTC	CASTPRDRDSDEQFF	TRBV19	TRBJ2-1	-	TRBD1
TGTGCCAGCTCACCAGCACGGGAGACCCAGTACTTC	CASSPARETQYF	TRBV18	TRBJ2-5	-	-
TGTGCCAGCAGTTCCGTCAGGGGGCTGGGCTATGGCTACACCTTC	CASSSVRGLGYGYTF	TRBV27	TRBJ1-2	-	TRBD1
TGCGCCAGCAGCTCCGGGCGGCTCTCCTACGAGCAGTACTTC	CASSSGRLSYEQYF	TRBV5-1	TRBJ2-7	-	-
TGTGCCACCCTATGGGGGGCTGGCTATGGCTACACCTTC	CATLWGAGYGYTF	TRBV28	TRBJ1-2	-	-
TGTGCCAGTGGGGCCCGGGACACCCGGCGGGAGCAGTACTTC	CASGARDTRREQYF	TRBV19	TRBJ2-7	-	-
TGTGCCAGTAGCCTCTTAGGGAGCCGAAGGGAGCTGTTTTTT	CASSLLGSRRELFF	TRBV19	TRBJ2-2	-	-
TGTGCCAGCTCACCTAGGGGCAGTCAGATCTCCTACGAGCAGTACTTC	CASSPRGSQISYEQYF	TRBV18	TRBJ2-7	-	-
TGTGCCAGCAGTCGGACAGGCCAAGAGACCCAGTACTTC	CASSRTGQETQYF	TRBV6-1	TRBJ2-5	-	TRBD1
TGTGCCAGCAGTTTAATGGGACAGGGGACGCTTTTGCAGTTCTTC	CASSLMGQGTLLQFF	TRBV28	TRBJ2-1	-	TRBD1
TGTGCCAGCAGGAATGGGGGGACGGCCTACGAGCAGTACTTC	CASRNGGTAYEQYF	TRBV6-6	TRBJ2-7	-	-
TGCGCCAGCAGTCCAGGATCTCTGTTCGGTGATTCTGGCTACACCTTC	CASSPGSLFGDSGYTF	TRBV4-3	TRBJ1-2	once	-
TGTGCCAGCTCTGGGACTATGAGCTCCTACGAGCAGTACTTC	CASSGTMSSYEQYF	TRBV28	TRBJ2-7	-	TRBD2
TGTGCCATCAGTCAAACGGGACAGGGAGCCCACGAGCAGTACTTC	CAISQTGQGAHEQYF	TRBV10-3	TRBJ2-7	-	TRBD1
TGTGCCATCGGGGACAGCTCCTACAATGAGCAGTTCTTC	CAIGDSSYNEQFF	TRBV10-3	TRBJ2-1	-	TRBD1
TGTGCCAGCAGTTTACGGAACGAGCAGTACTTC	CASSLRNEQYF	TRBV27	TRBJ2-7	-	-
TGTGCCAGCAGCTTTGCAGGGTCAGGGGCCTATGGCTACACCTTC	CASSFAGSGAYGYTF	TRBV5-5	TRBJ1-2	-	-
TGCGCCAGCACCCGGGGCGGGACCGAGTCCGCTGAAGCTTTCTTT	CASTRGGTESAEAFF	TRBV5-1	TRBJ1-1	-	-
TGTGCCAGCAGCCGAAGGGGGGACAATCAGCCCCAGCATTTT	CASSRRGDNQPQHF	TRBV7-6	TRBJ1-5	once	-
TGCGCCAGCAGCGAAACAGGGATCGAGCAGTACTTC	CASSETGIEQYF	TRBV5-1	TRBJ2-7	-	-
TGTGCCAGCAGTCAGGACAGGGGGCTTAAGCCCCAGCATTTT	CASSQDRGLKPQHF	TRBV7-8	TRBJ1-5	-	TRBD1
TGTGCCAGCCCCAGTTCCCTTACATACAATCAGCCCCAGCATTTT	CASPSSLTYNQPQHF	TRBV27	TRBJ1-5	-	-
TGTGCCAGCAGTGCGACTAGCGGGAGTTACAATGAGCAGTTCTTC	CASSATSGSYNEQFF	TRBV27	TRBJ2-1	-	TRBD2
TGTGCCTGGAGTCTAAGGGGGACAGGGGGCGGCAATCAGCCCCAGCATTTT	CAWSLRGTGGGNQPQHF	TRBV30	TRBJ1-5	-	TRBD1
TGTGCCAGCAGCAGCCGGGGCAACTACGAGCAGTACTTC	CASSSRGNYEQYF	TRBV5-6	TRBJ2-7	-	-
TGTGCCAGCAGTGAAGCGCGCCCTCAAGAGACCCAGTACTTC	CASSEARPQETQYF	TRBV6-1	TRBJ2-5	-	-
TGTGCCATCAGCTTGACAGCCTCCTACGAGCAGTACTTC	CAISLTASYEQYF	TRBV10-3	TRBJ2-7	-	-
TGTGCCAGCTCCCTAGGTGGTGGCTACACCTTC	CASSLGGGYTF	TRBV7-9	TRBJ1-2	once	-
TGTGCCAGCCGAGCCCTAGCGGTAAGCACAGATACGCAGTATTTT	CASRALAVSTDTQYF	TRBV2	TRBJ2-3	-	TRBD2
TGTGCCAGCAGCAACAGCAGAACCGGGGAGCTGTTTTTT	CASSNSRTGELFF	TRBV11-1	TRBJ2-2	once	-
TGCGCCAGCAGCCAAGAACCAGGGAGGAGCACCGGGGAGCTGTTTTTT	CASSQEPGRSTGELFF	TRBV4-3	TRBJ2-2	-	-
TGCGCCAGCAGCCCTCAGGGCGGGGGCGTCACTGAAGCTTTCTTT	CASSPQGGGVTEAFF	TRBV5-1	TRBJ1-1	-	-
TGTGCCAGCAGCGCGGACAGAACCGGGGAGCTGTTTTTT	CASSADRTGELFF	TRBV6-6	TRBJ2-2	-	-
TGTGCCAGCAGCCGTGGGGACAGGGGGCTTGGCGAGCAGTACTTC	CASSRGDRGLGEQYF	TRBV7-9	TRBJ2-7	-	TRBD1
TGCGCCAGCAGCCAAGAAAGTCGCCAGGCCTACGAGCAGTACTTC	CASSQESRQAYEQYF	TRBV4-3	TRBJ2-7	-	-
TGTGCCGTGGGGGACAGGTACAATGAGCAGTTCTTC	CAVGDRYNEQFF	TRBV19	TRBJ2-1	-	TRBD1
TGTGCCAGCAGCCCCGGCGTCCACAATGAGCAGTTCTTC	CASSPGVHNEQFF	TRBV28	TRBJ2-1	-	-
TGCGCCAGTGGACATAACACTGAAGCTTTCTTT	CASGHNTEAFF	TRBV5-1	TRBJ1-1	once	-
TGTGCCAGCAGTTTAAGGAAGATCGGCTACTCTGGAAACACCATATATTTT	CASSLRKIGYSGNTIYF	TRBV28	TRBJ1-3	-	-
TGTGCCAGCAGCTTAACTACTAGGGCCAACTACGAGCAGTACTTC	CASSLTTRANYEQYF	TRBV11-2	TRBJ2-7	-	-
TGTGCCAGCAGCAAAAAAACGTCTAACACCGGGGAGCTGTTTTTT	CASSKKTSNTGELFF	TRBV7-2	TRBJ2-2	once	-
TGTGCCAGCAGTTCCCGCAGTAGGGAGCAGTACTTC	CASSSRSREQYF	TRBV6-1	TRBJ2-7	-	-
TGTGCCAGTTCGAGTGGCCCTGGCTTAGGGATTGCTAGCACAGATACGCAGTATTTT	CASSSGPGLGIASTDTQYF	TRBV5-4	TRBJ2-3	-	-
TGTGCCAGCAGTTATCTTACAGGATTTTCCTATGGCTACACCTTC	CASSYLTGFSYGYTF	TRBV6-5	TRBJ1-2	once	-
TGTGCCAGCAGACGGGTTGGAGAGACCCAGTACTTC	CASRRVGETQYF	TRBV6-5	TRBJ2-5	once	-
TGTGCCAGCAGCGTTGGGGACAGCACACAAACGCAGTATTTT	CASSVGDSTQTQYF	TRBV9	TRBJ2-3	-	TRBD1
TGTGCCAGCAGTTTTGCGGGAGAGGGGAACAATGAGCAGTTCTTC	CASSFAGEGNNEQFF	TRBV28	TRBJ2-1	-	TRBD2